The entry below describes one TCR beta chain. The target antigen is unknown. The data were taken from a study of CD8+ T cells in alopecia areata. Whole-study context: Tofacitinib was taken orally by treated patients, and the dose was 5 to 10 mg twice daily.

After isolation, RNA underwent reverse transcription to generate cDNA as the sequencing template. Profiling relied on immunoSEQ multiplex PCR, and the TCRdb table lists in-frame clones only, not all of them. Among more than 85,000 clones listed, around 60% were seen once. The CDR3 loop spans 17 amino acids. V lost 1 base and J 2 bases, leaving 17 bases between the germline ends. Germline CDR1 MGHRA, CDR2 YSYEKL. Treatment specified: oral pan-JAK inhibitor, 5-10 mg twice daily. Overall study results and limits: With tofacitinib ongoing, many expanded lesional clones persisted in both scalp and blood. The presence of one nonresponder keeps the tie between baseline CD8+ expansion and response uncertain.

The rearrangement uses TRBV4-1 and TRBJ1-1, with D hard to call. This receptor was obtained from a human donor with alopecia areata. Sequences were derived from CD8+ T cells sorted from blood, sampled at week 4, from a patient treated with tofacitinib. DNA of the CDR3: TGCGCCAGCAGCCAAGGCACGATCAATACAATAAACACTGAAGCTTTCTTT. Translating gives CASSQGTINTINTEAFF.